Each of the 15 T cell receptor beta chains below was sequenced from the same sample in a study of technical replicates of blood from several donors. Libraries were prepared by immunoSEQ multiplex PCR; TCRdb keeps only in-frame clonotypes and omits some of them. The sample carries approximately 87,000 clones, roughly 92% recorded once. What was sequenced was T cells isolated from PBMCs. Receptor source: a human donor in good health.

V and J are TRBV9 and TRBJ2-7; D might be TRBD2 (6 bases). This CDR3 is built from 13 residues. Germline V gene data show CDR1 as SGDLS and CDR2 as YYNGEE. Trimming took 0 bases from V and 2 from J, leaving 6 bases between them. CDR3 amino acids: CASSVGLAYEQYF. The CDR3 coding sequence is TGTGCCAGCAGCGTAGGACTAGCCTACGAGCAGTACTTC.

The chain carries TRBV14 and TRBJ2-3; 9 bases are a match to TRBD2. The CDR3 is 16 residues long. Germline CDR1 reads SGHDN; CDR2 reads FVKESK. Trimming removed 0 bases from V and 3 bases from J; junction bases left unmatched: 4. This chain's CDR3 is CASSQEGLAGTDTQYF. The CDR3 DNA is TGTGCCAGCAGCCAAGAAGGTCTAGCGGGAACAGATACGCAGTATTTT.

This chain uses TRBV15 with TRBJ2-7, with D hard to call. The CDR3 runs 16 residues. V was cut by 1 base and J by 2 bases, with 15 bases left in between. The V gene's germline CDR1 is LNHNV and CDR2 YYDKDF (reference sequence). The CDR3 sequence is CATSRARSSPAYEQYF. The CDR3 DNA follows: TGTGCCACCAGCAGAGCCCGGTCCTCTCCGGCCTACGAGCAGTACTTC.

This chain connects TRBV4-1 to TRBJ1-5; TRBD1 matches at 12 bases. The V gene's germline CDR1 is MGHRA and CDR2 YSYEKL. With 2 bases clipped from V and 7 bases from J, the junction kept 6 bases outside the gene matches. The CDR3 extends over 16 amino acids. CDR3 in amino acids: CASSQTGTGGGQPQHF. CDR3 nucleotides: TGCGCCAGCAGCCAAACCGGGACAGGGGGCGGACAGCCCCAGCATTTT.

The chain uses TRBV5-8 and TRBJ1-2, with 7 bases fitting TRBD1. The V gene end was trimmed by 5 bases and the J gene end by 10 bases; junction bases not matched to a gene: 17. The germline CDR1 and CDR2 sequences are SGHTS and YDEGEE. The CDR3 extends over 15 amino acids. DNA of the CDR3: TGTGCCAGCAGTAGCCCTGGGACAGTCCGAGCACCCTACACCTTC. Encoded protein: CASSSPGTVRAPYTF.

The chain recombines TRBV29-1 with TRBJ2-7; D perhaps matches TRBD1 (6 bases). The CDR3 length is 16 residues. From germline, CDR1 is SQVTM and CDR2 ANQGSEA. Between the trimmed V and J ends, which lost 6 bases and 0 bases, there was a span of 21 bases. The CDR3 protein is CSVAGTQEILSYEQYF. CDR3 DNA sequence: TGCAGCGTCGCCGGGACACAGGAGATACTCTCCTACGAGCAGTACTTC.

Only one count was recorded for this clone. This chain joins TRBV27 and TRBJ2-7, with D unresolved. The length of the CDR3 is 12 residues. With 6 bases removed from V and 2 bases from J, the gap between germline ends came to 8 bases. Germline assignment: CDR1 MNHEY and CDR2 SMNVEV (reference sequence). Written as DNA, the CDR3 is TGTGCCAGCAGGTCGAGAACCTACGAGCAGTACTTC. Its translation: CASRSRTYEQYF.

This chain's CDR3 is CASSPGQGEDTEAFF. DNA for the CDR3: TGTGCCAGCAGCCCGGGACAGGGTGAGGACACTGAAGCTTTCTTT. The chain is built from TRBV4-2 and TRBJ1-1; 9 nucleotides align to TRBD1. The CDR3 totals 15 residues. From germline, CDR1 is LGHNA and CDR2 YNFKEQ. V shed 4 bases, J shed 3 bases, and the junction held 6 bases outside the gene matches.

The rearrangement joins TRBV4-2 to TRBJ2-5, with 8 bases matching TRBD2. CDR3 length equals 14 residues. Trimming cost V 2 bases and J 1 base; bases outside gene matches: 0. Germline lookup yields CDR1 LGHNA and CDR2 YNFKEQ. CDR3 sequence (DNA): TGTGCCAGCAGCCAAAGCGGGGGCCAAGAGACCCAGTACTTC. This gives the protein CASSQSGGQETQYF.

The chain employs TRBV7-6 and TRBJ2-1, with 7 bases fitting TRBD2. V shed 8 bases and J 4 bases; nucleotides not matched to a gene: 14. Germline CDR1 is SGHVS and CDR2 is FNYEAQ. The length of the CDR3 is 16 residues. The CDR3 sequence is CASVLEASGPYNEQFF. The CDR3 coding sequence is TGTGCCAGCGTATTAGAGGCTAGCGGCCCGTACAATGAGCAGTTCTTC.

This chain links TRBV4-2 with TRBJ2-7, with 9 bases matching TRBD2. CDR1 and CDR2 (germline): LGHNA, YNFKEQ. V was pared by 2 bases and J by 3 bases, with 8 bases of the junction left unmatched. The CDR3 runs 16 residues. Here the CDR3 DNA reads TGTGCCAGCAGCCAAATGGGGACTAGCCGAAACTACGAGCAGTACTTC. Residues: CASSQMGTSRNYEQYF.

This chain links TRBV5-1 with TRBJ1-3; D possibly corresponds to TRBD1 (6 bases). This CDR3 has 16 amino acids. V gave up 2 bases and J gave up 1 base, with 13 bases separating them. Germline CDR1 reads SGHRS; CDR2 reads YFSETQ. The CDR3 loop is CASSLSTGGSGNTIYF. The DNA for the CDR3 is TGCGCCAGCAGCTTATCGACAGGCGGGTCTGGAAACACCATATATTTT.

The chain combines TRBV18 with TRBJ2-7, with D maybe TRBD1 (5 bases). Per the germline V gene, CDR1 is KGHSH and CDR2 is LQKENI. V lost 4 bases and J 5 bases, leaving 15 bases between the germline ends. The CDR3 spans 14 residues. The CDR3 spells CASSLDNPRDEQYF. The CDR3 DNA sequence: TGTGCCAGCTCACTGGACAACCCTCGGGACGAGCAGTACTTC.

The chain recombines TRBV27 with TRBJ1-5; perhaps TRBD1 as D (5 bases). CDR3 length: 14 amino acids. V lost 5 bases and J lost 0, with 8 bases in between. Per the germline V gene, CDR1 is MNHEY and CDR2 is SMNVEV (reference sequence). Here the CDR3 DNA reads TGTGCCAGCAGTGCCCAGGGTAGCAATCAGCCCCAGCATTTT. The encoded protein is CASSAQGSNQPQHF.

The rearrangement links TRBV28 to TRBJ1-2; D call uncertain. V lost 2 bases to trimming and J lost 6 bases, with 13 bases between them. The CDR3 is made up of 14 amino acids. The germline V gene has CDR1 MDHEN and CDR2 SYDVKM. The CDR3 sequence: CASSLPAAGHGYTF. The DNA of the CDR3 is TGTGCCAGCAGTTTACCGGCAGCAGGCCATGGCTACACCTTC.